This TCR beta chain was recorded in a study of T cell repertoires in cytomegalovirus infection. Study context: Both recently identified HLA-C-restricted and well-studied HLA-B-restricted CMV epitopes were used in the study.

Study-wide points: Identification of carriers of CMV plus the relevant HLA was performed using cumulative public TCR beta family frequency.

The trim removed 0 bases at V and 7 bases at J, leaving 11 bases unmatched. Germline V gene data show CDR1 as SGHDN and CDR2 as FVKESK. The CDR3 covers 17 residues. Each CDR3 protein is one row after TCRdb ran MiXCR on the reads. Among about 70,000 distinct CDR3 sequences, 20% to 25% were seen once, and the ten largest hold about 72%. At least ten counts were recorded for this clonotype. The antigen is unknown. V usage is TRBV14 and J usage is TRBJ2-1, with 8 bases lining up with TRBD2. The TCR was taken from a human donor in good health (CMV status not recorded). Some clones in this sample may be carry-over from other donors' samples. This sample comprised CD8+ T cells from cultured PBMCs, obtained from culture after CMV antigen stimulation. In DNA form, the CDR3 reads TGTGCCAGCAGCCAAGAAATATCGGGGGGGCTCCTGAATGAGCAGTTCTTC. Protein product: CASSQEISGGLLNEQFF. The complete variable domain, with remaining parts taken from reference TRBV14 and TRBJ2-1, reads EAGVTQFPSHSVIEKGQTVTLRCDPISGHDNLYWYRRVMGKEIKFLLHFVKESKQDESGMPNNRFLAERTGGTYSTLKVQPAELEDSGVYFCASSQEISGGLLNEQFFGPGTRLTVL.